This T cell receptor (beta chain) emerged from a study of vaccination effects on CD4 cells after COVID-19. Germline assignment: CDR1 SGHRS and CDR2 YFSETQ. The CDR3 contains 15 residues. V dropped 4 bases and J dropped 5 bases, with 13 bases sitting between them. Note on this clone: Antigen unknown.

Sequencing used immunoSEQ multiplex PCR; TCRdb keeps in-frame clones, though not all of them. Here the sample spans 65,000 to 95,000 clones, around four fifths being singletons. Within the ViraFEST assay, antigen-specific CD4+ T cells underwent expansion with viral peptide pools prior to sequencing. Upon completion of approximately ten days in culture, CD4+ T cells were isolated. The participants, recipients of two vaccine doses, got either BNT162b2 or mRNA-1273. The chain is built from TRBV5-1 and TRBJ1-6; possibly TRBD1 for D (6 bases). This clonotype originated in a human donor who received a COVID-19 vaccine. The input for sequencing was CD4+ T cells from PBMCs cultured with HCoV-OC43 spike peptides, taken after COVID-19 vaccination. Described subset: HCoV-OC43 spike overlapping peptide pool stimulation. The CDR3 DNA is TGCGCCAGCAGCCCCGATCAGGGGAATAATTCACCCCTCCACTTT. Amino acid sequence: CASSPDQGNNSPLHF.